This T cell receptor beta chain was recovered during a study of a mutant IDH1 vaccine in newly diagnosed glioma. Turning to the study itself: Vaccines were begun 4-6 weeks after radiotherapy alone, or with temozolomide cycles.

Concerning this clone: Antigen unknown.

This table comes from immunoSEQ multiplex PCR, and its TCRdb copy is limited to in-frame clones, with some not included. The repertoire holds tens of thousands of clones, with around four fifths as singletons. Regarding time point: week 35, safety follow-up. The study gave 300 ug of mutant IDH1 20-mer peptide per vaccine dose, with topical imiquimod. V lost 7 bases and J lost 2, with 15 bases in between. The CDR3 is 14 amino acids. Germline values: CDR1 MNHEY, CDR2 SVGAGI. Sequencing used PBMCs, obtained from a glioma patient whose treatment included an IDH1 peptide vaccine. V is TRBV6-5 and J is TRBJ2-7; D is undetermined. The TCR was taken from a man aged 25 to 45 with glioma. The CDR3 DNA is TGTGCCAGCACTAGGGCTTTTGAGGCCTACGAGCAGTACTTC. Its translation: CASTRAFEAYEQYF.